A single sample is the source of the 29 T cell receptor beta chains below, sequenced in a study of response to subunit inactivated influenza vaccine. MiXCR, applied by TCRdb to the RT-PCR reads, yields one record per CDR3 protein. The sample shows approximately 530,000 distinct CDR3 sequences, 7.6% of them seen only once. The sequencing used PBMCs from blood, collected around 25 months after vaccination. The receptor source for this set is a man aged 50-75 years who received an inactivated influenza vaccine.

The CDR3 coding sequence is TGTGCCATCGCTCCGGGGACAGGGGGCGAGCAGTACTTC. The encoded protein is CAIAPGTGGEQYF. The chain carries TRBV10-3 and TRBJ2-7; 11 bases agree with TRBD1. The CDR3 is 13 residues long. V dropped 8 bases and J dropped 6; count of bases not matched to a gene: 6. Germline V gives CDR1 ENHRY, CDR2 SYGVKD.

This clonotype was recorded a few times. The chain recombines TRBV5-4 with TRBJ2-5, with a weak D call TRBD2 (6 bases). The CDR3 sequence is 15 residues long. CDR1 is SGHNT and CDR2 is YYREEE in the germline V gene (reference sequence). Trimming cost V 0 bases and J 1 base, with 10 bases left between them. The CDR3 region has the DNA TGTGCCAGCAGCTTGGTAGCGGACCGCCAAGAGACCCAGTACTTC. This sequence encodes CASSLVADRQETQYF.

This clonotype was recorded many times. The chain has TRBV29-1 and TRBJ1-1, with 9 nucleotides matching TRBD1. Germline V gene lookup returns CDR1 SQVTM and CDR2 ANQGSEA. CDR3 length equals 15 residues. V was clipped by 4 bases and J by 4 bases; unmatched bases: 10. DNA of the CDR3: TGCAGCGTTGGGCAATCAGGACAGGGGAGCACTGAAGCTTTCTTT. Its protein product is CSVGQSGQGSTEAFF.

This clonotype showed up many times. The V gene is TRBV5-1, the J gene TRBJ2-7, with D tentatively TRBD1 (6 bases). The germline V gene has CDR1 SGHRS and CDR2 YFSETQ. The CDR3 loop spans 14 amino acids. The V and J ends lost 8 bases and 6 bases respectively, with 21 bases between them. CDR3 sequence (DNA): TGCGCCAGTGATCCGGGCCTCAGGGGATCCGAGCAGTACTTC. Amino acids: CASDPGLRGSEQYF.

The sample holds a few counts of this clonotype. CDR3 sequence (DNA): TGCGCCAGCAGCATATGGACAGGGAGTAGAGATACGCAGTATTTT. Protein product: CASSIWTGSRDTQYF. This chain links TRBV5-1 with TRBJ2-3, with 8 bases fitting TRBD1. Germline-derived CDR1 and CDR2 are SGHRS and YFSETQ. The CDR3 contains 15 residues. V dropped 4 bases and J dropped 5; count of bases not matched to a gene: 9.

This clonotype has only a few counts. In DNA form, the CDR3 reads TGCGCCAGCAGCCTAGAGCGGGAGCCCTACAATGAGCAGTTCTTC. Translating it yields CASSLEREPYNEQFF. The chain carries TRBV4-3 and TRBJ2-1, with TRBD2 matching over 8 bases. The CDR3 has 15 residues. The germline V gene encodes CDR1 LGHNA and CDR2 YSLEER. Trimming removed 4 bases from V and 2 bases from J; junction bases left unmatched: 4.

CDR3 amino acids: CAIKDHSGGLTTINTGELFF. The CDR3 nucleotides read TGTGCCATCAAGGACCATAGCGGGGGGCTCACCACCATTAACACCGGGGAGCTGTTTTTT. This rearrangement joins TRBV10-3 to TRBJ2-2, with 10 bases that match TRBD2. After removal of 7 bases from V and 2 bases from J, the junction contained 19 bases not matched to a gene. This CDR3 contains 20 residues. The V gene's germline CDR1 is ENHRY and CDR2 SYGVKD.

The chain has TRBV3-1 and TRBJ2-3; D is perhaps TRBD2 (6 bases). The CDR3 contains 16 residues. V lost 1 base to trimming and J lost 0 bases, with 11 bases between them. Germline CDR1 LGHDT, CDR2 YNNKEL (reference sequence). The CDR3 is CASSQASVTSTDTQYF. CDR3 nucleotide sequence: TGTGCCAGCAGCCAAGCTAGCGTGACAAGCACAGATACGCAGTATTTT.

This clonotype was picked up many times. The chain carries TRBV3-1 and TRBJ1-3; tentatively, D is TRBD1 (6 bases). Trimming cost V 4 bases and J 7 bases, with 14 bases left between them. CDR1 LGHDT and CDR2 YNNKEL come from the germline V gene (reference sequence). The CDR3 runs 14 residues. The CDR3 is CASSPTDSRNTIYF. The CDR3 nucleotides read TGTGCCAGCAGCCCCACGGACAGTCGGAACACCATATATTTT.

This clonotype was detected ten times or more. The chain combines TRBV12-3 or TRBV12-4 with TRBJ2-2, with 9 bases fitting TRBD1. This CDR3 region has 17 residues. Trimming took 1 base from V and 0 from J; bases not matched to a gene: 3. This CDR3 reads CASSLDGTGPNTGELFF. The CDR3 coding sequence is TGTGCCAGCAGTTTAGATGGGACAGGGCCGAACACCGGGGAGCTGTTTTTT.

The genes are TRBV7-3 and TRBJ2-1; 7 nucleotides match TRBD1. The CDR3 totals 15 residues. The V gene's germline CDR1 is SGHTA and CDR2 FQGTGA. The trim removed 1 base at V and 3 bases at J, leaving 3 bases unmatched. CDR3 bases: TGTGCCAGCAGCTTAAATTGGGACAGCTACAATGAGCAGTTCTTC. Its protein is CASSLNWDSYNEQFF.

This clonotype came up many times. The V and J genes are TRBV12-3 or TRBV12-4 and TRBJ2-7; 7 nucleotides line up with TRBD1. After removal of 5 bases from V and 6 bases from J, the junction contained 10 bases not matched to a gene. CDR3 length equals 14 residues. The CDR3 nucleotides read TGTGCCAGCAGTCCGGGACAGTTAGTCGCCGAGCAGTACTTC. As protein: CASSPGQLVAEQYF.

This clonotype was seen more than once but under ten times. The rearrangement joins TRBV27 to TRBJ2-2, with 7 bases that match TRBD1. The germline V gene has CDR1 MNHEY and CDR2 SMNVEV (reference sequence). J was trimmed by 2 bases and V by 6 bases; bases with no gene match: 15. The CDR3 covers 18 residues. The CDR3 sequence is CASSPNPTGFPNTGELFF. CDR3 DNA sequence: TGTGCCAGCAGCCCGAACCCGACAGGGTTTCCCAACACCGGGGAGCTGTTTTTT.

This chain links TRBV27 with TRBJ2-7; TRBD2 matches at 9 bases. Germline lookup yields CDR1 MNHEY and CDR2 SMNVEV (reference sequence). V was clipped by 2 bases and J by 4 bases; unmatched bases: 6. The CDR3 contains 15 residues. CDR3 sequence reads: CASSLVAGGFYEQYF. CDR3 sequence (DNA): TGTGCCAGCAGTTTAGTTGCGGGGGGGTTTTACGAGCAGTACTTC.

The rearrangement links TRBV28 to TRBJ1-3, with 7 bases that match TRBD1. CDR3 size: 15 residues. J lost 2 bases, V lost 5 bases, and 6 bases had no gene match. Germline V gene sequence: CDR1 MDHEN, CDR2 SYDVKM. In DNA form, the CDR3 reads TGTGCCAGCAGTGCAGGGGGTTTGGCTGGAAACACCATATATTTT. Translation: CASSAGGLAGNTIYF.

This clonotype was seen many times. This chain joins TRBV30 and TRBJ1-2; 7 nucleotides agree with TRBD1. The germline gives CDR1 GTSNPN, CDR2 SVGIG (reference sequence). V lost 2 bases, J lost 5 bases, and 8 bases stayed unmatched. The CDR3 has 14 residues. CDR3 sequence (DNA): TGTGCCTGGAGTCCCCTTCAGGGGGGTTATGGCTACACCTTC. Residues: CAWSPLQGGYGYTF.

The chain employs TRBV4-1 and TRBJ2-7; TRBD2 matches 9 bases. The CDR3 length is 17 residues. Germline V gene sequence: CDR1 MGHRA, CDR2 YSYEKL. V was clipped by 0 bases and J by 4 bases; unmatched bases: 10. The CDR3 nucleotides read TGCGCCAGCAGCCAAGAAGGAATGGGGCTAGCGGGATACGAGCAGTACTTC. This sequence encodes CASSQEGMGLAGYEQYF.

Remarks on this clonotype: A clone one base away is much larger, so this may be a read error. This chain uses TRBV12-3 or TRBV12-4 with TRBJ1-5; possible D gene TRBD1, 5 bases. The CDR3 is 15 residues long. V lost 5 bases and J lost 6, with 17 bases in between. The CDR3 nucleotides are TGTGCCAGCAGTACGTCCCAGGGAATGGCTCAGCCCCAGCATTTT. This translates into CASSTSQGMAQPQHF.

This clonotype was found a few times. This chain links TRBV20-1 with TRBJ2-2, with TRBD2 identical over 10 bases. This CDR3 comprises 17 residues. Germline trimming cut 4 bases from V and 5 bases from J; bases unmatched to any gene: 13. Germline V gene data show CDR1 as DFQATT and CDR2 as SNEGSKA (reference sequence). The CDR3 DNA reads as TGCAGTGCTACCGACCTAGCGGGGGCCTCCCCGACCGGGGAGCTGTTTTTT. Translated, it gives CSATDLAGASPTGELFF.

The CDR3 is CSNDIHEQFF. The CDR3 DNA follows: TGCAGCAATGACATCCATGAGCAGTTCTTC. This chain links TRBV29-1 with TRBJ2-1; no clear D gene. The germline V gene encodes CDR1 SQVTM and CDR2 ANQGSEA. The CDR3 contains 10 residues. With 8 bases removed from V and 8 bases from J, the gap between germline ends came to 10 bases.

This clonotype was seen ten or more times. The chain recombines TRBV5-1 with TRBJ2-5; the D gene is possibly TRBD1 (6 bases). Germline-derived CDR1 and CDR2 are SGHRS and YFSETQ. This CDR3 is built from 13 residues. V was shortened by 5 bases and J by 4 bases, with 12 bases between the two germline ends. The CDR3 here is CASSATGPETQYF. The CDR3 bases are TGCGCCAGCAGTGCCACAGGGCCAGAGACCCAGTACTTC. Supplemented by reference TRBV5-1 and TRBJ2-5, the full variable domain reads KAGVTQTPRYLIKTRGQQVTLSCSPISGHRSVSWYQQTPGQGLQFLFEYFSETQRNKGNFPGRFSGRQFSNSRSEMNVSTLELGDSALYLCASSATGPETQYFGPGTRLLVL.

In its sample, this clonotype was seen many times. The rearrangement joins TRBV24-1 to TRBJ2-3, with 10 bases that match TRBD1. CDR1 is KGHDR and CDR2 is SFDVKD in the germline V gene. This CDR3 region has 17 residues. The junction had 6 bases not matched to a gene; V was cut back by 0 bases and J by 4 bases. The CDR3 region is CATSDLGTGDLADTQYF. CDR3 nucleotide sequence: TGTGCCACCAGTGATTTGGGGACAGGGGATTTGGCAGATACGCAGTATTTT.

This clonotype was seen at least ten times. The CDR3 is CASSVDSTDTQYF. CDR3 coding DNA: TGTGCCAGCAGCGTAGACAGCACAGATACGCAGTATTTT. The chain combines TRBV9 with TRBJ2-3; no firm D call. The length of the CDR3 is 13 residues. V was pared by 0 bases and J by 0 bases, with 2 bases between. The germline CDR1 and CDR2 sequences are SGDLS and YYNGEE.

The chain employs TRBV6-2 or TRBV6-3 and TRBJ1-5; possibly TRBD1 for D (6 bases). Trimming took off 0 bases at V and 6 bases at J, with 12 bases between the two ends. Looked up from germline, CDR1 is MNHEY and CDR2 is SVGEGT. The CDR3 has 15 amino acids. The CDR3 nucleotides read TGTGCCAGCAGTTACTCGAGGGGGAATGGTCAGCCCCAGCATTTT. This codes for CASSYSRGNGQPQHF.

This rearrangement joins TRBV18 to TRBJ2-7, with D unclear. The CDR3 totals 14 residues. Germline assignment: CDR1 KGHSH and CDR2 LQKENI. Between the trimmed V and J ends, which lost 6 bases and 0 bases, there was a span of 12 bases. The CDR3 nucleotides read TGTGCCAGCTCTCCCCCGGGCCTCTCCTACGAGCAGTACTTC. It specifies CASSPPGLSYEQYF.

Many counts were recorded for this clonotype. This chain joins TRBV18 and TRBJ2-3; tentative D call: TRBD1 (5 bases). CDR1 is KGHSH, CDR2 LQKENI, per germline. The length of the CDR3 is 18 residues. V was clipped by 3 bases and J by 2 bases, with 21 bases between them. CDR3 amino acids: CASSPKNRKTDNTDTQYF. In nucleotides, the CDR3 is TGTGCCAGCTCACCGAAAAATCGGAAGACAGATAACACAGATACGCAGTATTTT.

This CDR3 is CASSLIKQAQYF. The CDR3 DNA reads TGTGCCAGCAGTTTGATCAAACAGGCCCAGTACTTC. V gene TRBV28 combines with J gene TRBJ2-5; weak D call: TRBD1 (5 bases). Trimming shortened V by 3 bases and J by 9 bases, and 11 bases separated the two germline ends. CDR3 size: 12 residues. Germline V gene lookup returns CDR1 MDHEN and CDR2 SYDVKM.

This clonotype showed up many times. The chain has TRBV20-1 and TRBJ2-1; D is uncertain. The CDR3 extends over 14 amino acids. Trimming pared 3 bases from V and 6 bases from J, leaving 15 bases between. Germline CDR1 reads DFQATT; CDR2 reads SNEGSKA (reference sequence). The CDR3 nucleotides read TGCAGTGCTAGCCTCGGAGCTCAAAGCAATGAGCAGTTCTTC. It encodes CSASLGAQSNEQFF.

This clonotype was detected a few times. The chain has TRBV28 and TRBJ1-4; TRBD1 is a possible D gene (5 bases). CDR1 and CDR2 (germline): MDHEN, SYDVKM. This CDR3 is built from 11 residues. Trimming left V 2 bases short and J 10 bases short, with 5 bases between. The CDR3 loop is CASSLQGKLFF. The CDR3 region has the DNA TGTGCCAGCAGTTTACAGGGAAAACTGTTTTTT.